This is a list of T cell receptor beta chains from one sample in a study of cytomegalovirus exposure and HLA in healthy donors. Produced via immunoSEQ multiplex PCR; TCRdb's table is partial and in-frame only. Of approximately 170,000 clones listed, 75% to 85% are singletons. The specimen sequenced was PBMCs. The receptor set was obtained from a female donor in good health and CMV-seronegative. Both conserved end residues are part of each CDR3. The D gene is left open where the match is weak. Some rows mark clone size as missing; the rest say once, few, many or name a class of expanded clone.

>.|.|TRBJ1-2|TRBV6-5|13
CASSDQGPGGYTF
TGTGCCAGCAGCGACCAGGGCCCAGGTGGCTACACCTTC
>.|TRBD1|TRBJ1-5|TRBV19|21
CASSISPSRDRAVGSNQPQHF
TGTGCCAGTAGTATATCCCCAAGCAGGGACAGGGCTGTAGGGAGCAATCAGCCCCAGCATTTT
>.|.|TRBJ2-7|TRBV27|15
CASSPQPSRAYEQYF
TGTGCCAGCAGCCCCCAGCCGAGCAGGGCCTACGAGCAGTACTTC
>.|TRBD1|TRBJ2-7|TRBV28|14
CASSLTGGTYEQYF
TGTGCCAGCAGTTTAACAGGGGGCACCTACGAGCAGTACTTC
>.|TRBD1|TRBJ1-2|TRBV7-9|13
CASSLDRGVGYTF
TGTGCCAGCAGCTTAGACAGGGGGGTTGGCTACACCTTC
>few|TRBD2|TRBJ2-1|TRBV18|15
CASSPRGDYKNEQFF
TGTGCCAGCTCCCCTCGGGGGGACTACAAAAATGAGCAGTTCTTC
>.|TRBD1|TRBJ1-6|TRBV19|17
CASRHRGLGSYNSPLHF
TGTGCCAGTAGACACAGGGGGCTCGGATCCTATAATTCACCCCTCCACTTT
>.|.|TRBJ1-2|TRBV28|15
CASSSSGGRNYGYTF
.
>.|.|TRBJ2-7|TRBV7-8|14
CASSLAGGPNEQYF
TGTGCCAGCAGCTTAGCGGGGGGGCCAAACGAGCAGTACTTC
>.|.|TRBJ2-3|TRBV4-3|12
CASSLVPDTQYF
TGCGCCAGCAGCTTAGTCCCAGATACGCAGTATTTT
>.|TRBD1|TRBJ2-7|TRBV11-2|15
CASSREPGQGNEQYF
TGTGCCAGCAGCCGCGAACCGGGACAGGGGAACGAGCAGTACTTC
>.|.|TRBJ2-1|TRBV29-1|9
CSVREEQFF
TGCAGCGTTCGGGAGGAGCAGTTCTTC
>few|TRBD1|TRBJ1-1|TRBV27|14
CASRFGNRGTEAFF
TGTGCCAGCAGGTTCGGAAACAGGGGAACTGAAGCTTTCTTT
>.|.|TRBJ1-2|TRBV6-6|14
CASSLGGTGGGYTF
TGTGCCAGCAGCCTGGGTGGGACGGGAGGGGGCTACACCTTC
>.|.|TRBJ2-1|TRBV19|12
CASSRGYNEQFF
TGTGCCAGTAGTCGAGGGTACAATGAGCAGTTCTTC
>.|TRBD2|TRBJ2-3|TRBV15|16
CATSARGGRDTDTQYF
TGTGCCACCAGCGCGCGCGGCGGGAGGGACACAGATACGCAGTATTTT
>.|.|TRBJ2-6|TRBV9|13
CASSPAGANVLTF
TGTGCCAGCAGCCCGGCTGGGGCCAACGTCCTGACTTTC
>few|TRBD2|TRBJ2-3|TRBV18|16
CASSPPGTSGTDTQYF
TGTGCCAGCTCACCACCCGGGACTAGCGGCACAGATACGCAGTATTTT
>.|TRBD2|TRBJ2-1|TRBV4-1|16
CASSQGLAGNYNEQFF
TGCGCCAGCAGCCAGGGACTAGCGGGTAATTACAATGAGCAGTTCTTC
>.|TRBD1|TRBJ1-1|TRBV10-3|12
CAISPDRGLAFF
TGTGCCATCAGCCCGGACAGGGGGCTCGCTTTCTTT
>.|TRBD2|TRBJ2-2|TRBV10-3|16
CAISESGGLDTGELFF
TGTGCCATCAGTGAGTCTGGGGGACTAGACACCGGGGAGCTGTTTTTT
>.|TRBD2|TRBJ2-3|TRBV7-3|17
CASSSGASGGYTDTQYF
TGTGCCAGCAGCTCCGGGGCTAGCGGGGGTTACACAGATACGCAGTATTTT
>.|TRBD1|TRBJ1-6|TRBV7-2|14
CASSPDRVQSPLHF
TGTGCCAGCAGCCCGGACAGGGTTCAATCACCCCTCCACTTT
>few|.|TRBJ1-2|TRBV25-1|15
CASSERRANRYGYTF
TGTGCCAGCAGTGAAAGGAGAGCAAACCGCTATGGCTACACCTTC
>few|.|TRBJ2-6|TRBV5-4|16
CASSWGGKLGTNVLTF
TGTGCCAGCAGCTGGGGGGGCAAATTGGGGACCAACGTCCTGACTTTC
>.|.|TRBJ2-1|TRBV5-4|11
CASSTAYEQFF
TGTGCCAGCAGCACCGCGTATGAGCAGTTCTTC
>.|.|TRBJ2-2|TRBV7-9|16
CASSLVLALFTGELFF
TGTGCCAGCAGCTTAGTTTTAGCCCTTTTCACCGGGGAGCTGTTTTTT
>.|TRBD1|TRBJ1-5|TRBV2|15
CASKLGQGGNQPQHF
TGTGCCAGCAAGCTCGGACAGGGCGGCAATCAGCCCCAGCATTTT
>.|.|TRBJ1-2|TRBV7-2|13
CASSLGRNYGYTF
TGTGCCAGCAGCTTAGGGAGGAACTATGGCTACACCTTC
>.|TRBD2|TRBJ2-7|TRBV28|17
CASSYTRTSGSRNEQYF
TGTGCCAGCAGTTACACTCGGACTAGCGGGAGTCGGAACGAGCAGTACTTC
>once|TRBD1|TRBJ2-5|TRBV9|17
CASSAGRDRGHKETQYF
TGTGCCAGCAGCGCCGGCCGGGACAGGGGCCATAAAGAGACCCAGTACTTC
>few|.|TRBJ2-7|TRBV5-4|14
CASSLAGTLYEQYF
TGTGCCAGCAGCTTGGCGGGGACACTATACGAGCAGTACTTC
>.|.|TRBJ2-7|TRBV5-3|13
CARSLVGNYEQYF
TGTGCCAGAAGCTTGGTCGGGAACTACGAGCAGTACTTC
>.|TRBD2|TRBJ2-3|TRBV7-9|16
CASSLGTSGGIDTQYF
TGTGCCAGCAGCTTAGGGACTAGCGGGGGAATTGATACGCAGTATTTT
>once|.|TRBJ1-4|TRBV28|15
CASSLMGGSNEKLFF
TGTGCCAGCAGTTTGATGGGGGGTTCTAATGAAAAACTGTTTTTT
>.|.|TRBJ1-5|TRBV7-2|15
CASSLVIQGNQPQHF
TGTGCCAGCAGCTTAGTTATCCAGGGCAATCAGCCCCAGCATTTT
>.|TRBD2|TRBJ2-1|TRBV7-9|18
CASSLAILGTSGRNEQFF
TGTGCCAGCAGCTTAGCAATATTAGGGACTAGCGGGAGGAATGAGCAGTTCTTC
>.|.|TRBJ2-3|TRBV5-6|15
CAHLPRERTTDTQYF
TGTGCCCACCTCCCTCGGGAGCGGACCACAGATACGCAGTATTTT
>.|TRBD2|TRBJ2-1|TRBV19|15
CASSMAGLDKNEQFF
TGTGCCAGTAGTATGGCGGGACTAGATAAGAATGAGCAGTTCTTC
>.|.|TRBJ2-6|TRBV7-9|17
CASRPRGARAGANVLTF
TGTGCCAGCAGGCCCCGGGGGGCTCGGGCTGGGGCCAACGTCCTGACTTTC
>.|TRBD2|TRBJ2-2|TRBV28|15
CASSQAGANTGELFF
TGTGCCAGCAGTCAAGCGGGAGCGAACACCGGGGAGCTGTTTTTT
>.|.|TRBJ2-3|TRBV30|15
CAWSEGRGRTDTQYF
TGTGCCTGGAGCGAAGGGCGGGGGCGGACAGATACGCAGTATTTT
>.|.|TRBJ2-7|TRBV5-8|15
CASSSHRVKSYEQYF
TGTGCCAGCAGCTCACATCGGGTCAAGTCCTACGAGCAGTACTTC
>.|.|TRBJ1-1|TRBV30|12
CAWGDSNTEAFF
TGTGCCTGGGGGGACTCGAACACTGAAGCTTTCTTT
>.|TRBD1|TRBJ1-2|TRBV2|12
CASRGTAYGYTF
TGTGCCAGCAGAGGGACAGCATATGGCTACACCTTC
>.|.|TRBJ2-5|TRBV5-1|15
CASSLGAGEQETQYF
TGCGCCAGCAGCTTGGGGGCAGGGGAACAAGAGACCCAGTACTTC
>.|TRBD2|TRBJ2-7|TRBV5-4|15
CASSLRLREVYEQYF
TGTGCCAGCAGCTTGCGATTGCGGGAGGTCTACGAGCAGTACTTC
>.|TRBD1|TRBJ1-2|TRBV18|13
CASSPGQGGGYTF
TGTGCCAGCTCACCAGGACAGGGCGGTGGCTACACCTTC
>.|TRBD2|TRBJ2-2|TRBV28|18
CASSLIGSSGMTTGELFF
TGTGCCAGCAGTTTAATCGGGTCTAGCGGGATGACCACCGGGGAGCTGTTTTTT
>few|.|TRBJ2-4|TRBV7-2|16
CASSLVIHRDKNIQYF
TGTGCCAGCAGCTTAGTTATTCACAGGGATAAAAACATTCAGTACTTC
>few|.|TRBJ2-5|TRBV28|16
CASSLLQDTYQETQYF
TGTGCCAGCAGTTTATTACAGGACACGTACCAAGAGACCCAGTACTTC